The next 13 T cell receptor beta chains were all read from a single sample in a study of OX40 agonist ivuxolimab in advanced cancers. Libraries were constructed by the immunoSEQ multiplex PCR assay. Sourced from immuneACCESS, this table was stored by TCRdb with only in-frame sequences that have V and J called. A share of the clones is absent; for the studies checked, an unresolved V gene accounts for under half, and the remainder has no known explanation. For this sample the table gives tens of thousands of clones, of which under 90% were detected only once. Approximately 1.2% of the sample rests with the top ten. Here the sequenced sample was CD4+ or CD8+ T cells sorted from blood, taken in a trial of the OX40 agonist ivuxolimab. These TCRs come from an adult with an advanced solid tumor such as melanoma, head and neck, liver or kidney cancer.

The chain combines TRBV11-3 with TRBJ2-2; maybe TRBD2 (6 bases). V lost 5 bases to trimming and J lost 2 bases, with 12 bases between them. The CDR3 has 15 amino acids. The germline V gene encodes CDR1 SGHNT and CDR2 YENEEA. CDR3 sequence reads: CASSLRDSNTGELFF. CDR3 nucleotides: TGTGCCAGCAGCCTTCGGGACTCCAACACCGGGGAGCTGTTTTTT.

The V and J genes are TRBV10-3 and TRBJ1-2, with TRBD1 as a possible D gene (6 bases). Germline values: CDR1 ENHRY, CDR2 SYGVKD. The CDR3 consists of 15 residues. The V gene lost 0 bases and the J gene lost 8 bases, with 16 bases spanning the gap. CDR3 sequence reads: CAISESVGQGKGYTF. Written as DNA, the CDR3 is TGTGCCATCAGTGAGTCTGTTGGGCAGGGGAAGGGCTACACCTTC.

The chain recombines TRBV7-9 with TRBJ2-7; 9 nucleotides align to TRBD1. CDR3 length equals 15 residues. Germline values: CDR1 SEHNR, CDR2 FQNEAQ (reference sequence). After removal of 2 bases from V and 3 bases from J, the junction contained 5 bases not matched to a gene. The CDR3 sequence is CASSLSVTGGYEQYF. The CDR3, as DNA: TGTGCCAGCAGCTTAAGTGTGACAGGGGGCTACGAGCAGTACTTC.

The genes are TRBV19 and TRBJ2-3; tentative D call: TRBD1 (8 bases). The CDR3 extends over 15 amino acids. Germline V gene data show CDR1 as LNHDA and CDR2 as SQIVND (reference sequence). V was pared by 6 bases and J by 0 bases, with 13 bases between. The CDR3 is CASSGQGGSTDTQYF. CDR3 bases: TGTGCCAGTAGCGGACAGGGAGGGAGCACAGATACGCAGTATTTT.

This rearrangement joins TRBV7-2 to TRBJ2-2; unclear D gene. CDR1 is SGHTA and CDR2 is FQGNSA in the germline V gene. This CDR3 region has 19 residues. Trimming took off 5 bases at V and 0 bases at J, with 22 bases between the two ends. This chain's CDR3 is CASSEFPPGVGSNTGELFF. The CDR3 region has the DNA TGTGCCAGCAGCGAATTCCCCCCGGGCGTGGGGTCGAACACCGGGGAGCTGTTTTTT.

The gene calls are TRBV7-2 and TRBJ2-7; 11 nucleotides agree with TRBD2. V gave up 5 bases and J gave up 4 bases; unmatched junction bases: 7. The CDR3 is 15 amino acids. The germline V gene has CDR1 SGHTA and CDR2 FQGNSA. The CDR3 nucleotides read TGTGCCAGCAGCCCCGGGGTAGCGGGAGGGTACGAGCAGTACTTC. Protein: CASSPGVAGGYEQYF.

CDR3: CASSLGSMRGNEQFF. The CDR3 DNA is TGCGCCAGCAGCTTGGGCTCGATGAGGGGCAATGAGCAGTTCTTC. This rearrangement joins TRBV5-1 to TRBJ2-1; D possibly uses TRBD1 or TRBD2 (5 bases each). The V and J ends lost 0 bases and 6 bases respectively, with 13 bases between them. Per the germline V gene, CDR1 is SGHRS and CDR2 is YFSETQ. The CDR3 has 15 residues.

The genes are TRBV19 and TRBJ1-3; TRBD1 agrees at 7 bases. This CDR3 has 14 amino acids. Germline V gives CDR1 LNHDA, CDR2 SQIVND (reference sequence). With V trimmed by 5 bases and J by 3 bases, 4 bases remained unmatched. The CDR3 here is CASSPGTVGNTIYF. CDR3 in DNA: TGTGCCAGTAGTCCCGGGACAGTTGGAAACACCATATATTTT.

This chain connects TRBV30 to TRBJ2-1, with TRBD1 matching 9 bases. V shed 3 bases, J shed 8 bases, and the junction held 11 bases outside the gene matches. Looked up from germline, CDR1 is GTSNPN and CDR2 is SVGIG (reference sequence). The CDR3 totals 15 residues. The CDR3 reads CAWSPTGQGRDEQFF. The CDR3 DNA reads as TGTGCCTGGAGCCCTACGGGACAGGGCAGAGATGAGCAGTTCTTC.

The V gene is TRBV5-4, the J gene TRBJ1-1; D ambiguous. In germline, CDR1 is SGHNT, CDR2 YYREEE (reference sequence). The length of the CDR3 is 11 residues. V shed 3 bases and J shed 4 bases, with 4 bases lying between them. The CDR3 nucleotides read TGTGCCAGCAGCTACCTCACTGAAGCTTTCTTT. This sequence encodes CASSYLTEAFF.

J is TRBJ2-7 and V is TRBV7-9; no definite D call. The CDR3 extends over 11 amino acids. Germline V gene sequence: CDR1 SEHNR, CDR2 FQNEAQ (reference sequence). V was shortened by 3 bases and J by 3 bases, with 3 bases between the two germline ends. CDR3 region: CASSFHYEQYF. The CDR3 DNA is TGTGCCAGCAGCTTCCACTACGAGCAGTACTTC.

CDR3 sequence reads: CATSREGGNTEAFF. The DNA of the CDR3 is TGTGCCACCAGCAGAGAGGGGGGTAACACTGAAGCTTTCTTT. The chain links TRBV15 to TRBJ1-1; a possible D gene is TRBD1 (5 bases). The CDR3 is 14 residues long. CDR1 and CDR2 from the germline V gene are LNHNV and YYDKDF (reference sequence). The germline V and J ends were trimmed by 0 bases and 2 bases, with 7 bases remaining between them.

This clone was recorded once. This chain links TRBV10-2 with TRBJ2-7, with D hard to call. V lost 4 bases and J lost 2, with 6 bases in between. CDR1 and CDR2 (germline): WSHSY, SAAADI. The CDR3 covers 12 residues. The CDR3 protein is CASSARTYEQYF. The CDR3 DNA reads TGCGCCAGCAGTGCCCGTACCTACGAGCAGTACTTC.